This entry concerns a single T cell receptor beta chain. The sample is drawn from a study of blood T cell repertoires in COVID-19. Study information: The United States, Italy and Spain supplied acute and convalescent COVID-19 samples.

In Seattle, patients joined the study during active infection and were tracked longitudinally. This CDR3 comprises 14 residues. Germline V lookup: CDR1 SGHVS, CDR2 FQNEAQ. Trimming took 7 bases from V and 1 from J, leaving 13 bases between them. Some clones are missing from TCRdb's copy, which holds only in-frame ones; the method was immunoSEQ multiplex PCR. The sample includes about 500,000 clones, 89% of them seen just once. The chain joins TRBV7-8 to TRBJ1-1; possible D gene TRBD1, 6 bases. Sequencing used peripheral blood. This TCR was sampled from a man younger than 30 with COVID-19, enrolled during active disease. CDR3 nucleotide sequence: TGTGCCAGCACCGAGGACAGCCGGAACACTGAAGCTTTCTTT. It translates to CASTEDSRNTEAFF.